The clone carrying this TCR beta chain has at least ten counts. Its cognate antigen is unknown. The CDR3 totals 17 residues. Germline CDR1 reads DFQATT; CDR2 reads SNEGSKA (reference sequence). V dropped 2 bases and J dropped 0 bases, with 14 bases sitting between them. These data belong to a study of T cells after yellow fever vaccination. Findings and limits, study-wide: The booster response re-showed most primary clones: over 95% CD4, about 89% CD8.

One entry per CDR3 protein, called by TCRdb with MiXCR from the 5' RACE reads. The repertoire consists of approximately 300,000 distinct CDR3 sequences, with 9.5% to 12% occurring once and the leading ten covering over 3%. The J gene is TRBJ1-6, the V gene TRBV20-1; D is unresolved. The specimen was CD4+ T cells sorted from PBMCs, collected 45 days after the yellow fever booster vaccination. The receptor comes from a young man who received the YFV17D yellow fever vaccine. The CDR3 nucleotides read TGCAGTGCTAGACCCACCCCGAGCGGCTCCTATAATTCACCCCTCCACTTT. This encodes CSARPTPSGSYNSPLHF.